The clone carrying this TCR beta chain appeared a few times. Antigen: not known. The entry originates in a study of cytomegalovirus exposure and HLA in healthy donors. General study results and limits: It was assumed in the presence/absence analyses that sequencing depth was roughly uniform across donors. For cytomegalovirus status, the classifier reportedly gave diagnoses with high specificity and sensitivity.

Trimming took 6 bases from V and 1 from J, leaving 12 bases between them. There are 14 residues in the CDR3. Germline assignment: CDR1 MNHEY and CDR2 SVGAGI. In the PCR, 60 Vbeta and 13 Jbeta primers were used. Generated by immunoSEQ multiplex PCR, the TCRdb table keeps only in-frame clones and is missing some. The data hold under 150,000 clones, with about 80% observed a single time. The chain combines TRBV6-5 with TRBJ2-5, with a tentative D call TRBD1 (5 bases). Specimen: PBMCs. The TCR was taken from a man aged 25-40 years in good health and CMV-seronegative. Written as DNA, the CDR3 is TGTGCCAGCAGCCTAATGCAGGGCCAAGAGACCCAGTACTTC. Encoded protein: CASSLMQGQETQYF.